The 11 T cell receptor beta chains below were found in one sample sequenced in a study of cytomegalovirus exposure and HLA in healthy donors. Measured with immunoSEQ multiplex PCR; TCRdb has only the in-frame clones, and not every one. The data contain approximately 72,000 clones, 94% of them seen just once; the ten biggest clones take up 0.55% to 0.65%. The sample consisted of PBMCs. The source is a woman between 18 and 29 years old in good health and CMV-seronegative.

This chain joins TRBV4-2 and TRBJ2-5, with no clear D. The CDR3 has 17 amino acids. Germline V lookup: CDR1 LGHNA, CDR2 YNFKEQ. The V end was cut by 1 base, the J end by 4 bases, with 19 bases between. The CDR3 reads CASSQAPGSPAGETQYF. CDR3 coding DNA: TGTGCCAGCAGCCAAGCGCCCGGGTCTCCCGCCGGAGAGACCCAGTACTTC.

This chain joins TRBV5-1 and TRBJ2-3, with 9 bases aligning to TRBD1. This CDR3 spans 16 amino acids. Per the germline V gene, CDR1 is SGHRS and CDR2 is YFSETQ. V lost 4 bases and J lost 2; bases outside the gene matches: 8. CDR3 amino acids: CASSRGQGIATDTQYF. The CDR3 DNA follows: TGCGCCAGCAGCCGGGGACAGGGAATTGCCACAGATACGCAGTATTTT.

The chain couples TRBV5-1 to TRBJ2-1; tentatively, D is TRBD2 (6 bases). V was cut by 7 bases and J by 5 bases, with 22 bases left in between. The CDR3 sequence is 16 residues long. Germline V CDR1 and CDR2: SGHRS, YFSETQ. The CDR3 DNA is TGCGCCAGCGGACTGACCATGGGGGGTTTCGACAATGAGCAGTTCTTC. Translated, it gives CASGLTMGGFDNEQFF.

The chain combines TRBV6-5 with TRBJ1-4; 9 bases are shared with TRBD1. Germline V gene data show CDR1 as MNHEY and CDR2 as SVGAGI. The V and J ends lost 4 bases and 12 bases, in that order; junction bases with no gene match: 12. The CDR3 is 15 residues long. The CDR3 DNA sequence: TGTGCCAGCAGTTCCGAAGGGACAGGGAGTGTTGAACTGTTTTTT. Protein: CASSSEGTGSVELFF.

The gene calls are TRBV11-3 and TRBJ2-5; D perhaps matches TRBD1 (6 bases). Germline V gives CDR1 SGHNT, CDR2 YENEEA. V lost 3 bases to trimming and J lost 3 bases, with 8 bases between them. The CDR3 covers 13 residues. In DNA form, the CDR3 reads TGTGCCAGCAGCTTTAAGGGGGAAGAGACCCAGTACTTC. Amino acid sequence: CASSFKGEETQYF.

V gene TRBV7-3 combines with J gene TRBJ2-3; 7 positions agree with TRBD2. Losses at the gene ends were 4 bases for V and 3 bases for J; bases not matched to a gene: 10. Germline CDR1 is SGHTA and CDR2 is FQGTGA. The CDR3 runs 16 residues. In DNA, the CDR3 is TGTGCCAGCAGCTGGGTGGGAGGGGCGCAGACAGATACGCAGTATTTT. Translated, it gives CASSWVGGAQTDTQYF.

On this clone itself: A junction boundary mismatches the germline segment, possibly from a read error. The genes are TRBV7-7 and TRBJ2-1, with 7 bases aligning to TRBD2. Germline-derived CDR1 and CDR2 are SSHAT and FNYEAQ (reference sequence). The CDR3 contains 15 residues. The DNA of the CDR3 is TGTGCTAGCAGCTTAGAAGCGGGGACCGGCAATGAGCAGTTCTTC. It encodes CASSLEAGTGNEQFF.

V and J are TRBV5-4 and TRBJ1-6, with D possibly matching TRBD1 (6 bases). Germline CDR1 SGHNT, CDR2 YYREEE (reference sequence). This CDR3 spans 18 amino acids. V lost 4 bases and J 3 bases, leaving 20 bases between the germline ends. The CDR3 DNA reads as TGTGCCAGCAGCGGGGGCAGGGGCGCCAACCGCTATAATTCACCCCTCCACTTT. This sequence encodes CASSGGRGANRYNSPLHF.

This clone appeared a single time. This chain connects TRBV19 to TRBJ2-7; the match to TRBD1 covers 7 bases. The junction had 14 bases not matched to a gene; V was cut back by 9 bases and J by 3 bases. This CDR3 region has 15 residues. Germline V gene data show CDR1 as LNHDA and CDR2 as SQIVND (reference sequence). CDR3 residues: CARKRIRDRGYEQYF. The CDR3 coding sequence is TGTGCCAGAAAACGAATCCGGGACAGAGGCTACGAGCAGTACTTC.

This rearrangement joins TRBV4-1 to TRBJ1-5; D gene unclear. From germline, CDR1 is MGHRA and CDR2 YSYEKL. V lost 0 bases and J 2 bases, leaving 14 bases between the germline ends. CDR3 length: 17 residues. The CDR3 nucleotides are TGCGCCAGCAGCCAAGATCGGACTACCTTGGGCAATCAGCCCCAGCATTTT. It is translated as CASSQDRTTLGNQPQHF.

The chain employs TRBV9 and TRBJ1-5; 7 bases match TRBD1. Germline CDR1 is SGDLS and CDR2 is YYNGEE. After removal of 4 bases from V and 1 base from J, the junction contained 5 bases not matched to a gene. This CDR3 is 15 amino acids long. The CDR3: CASSSQGLSNQPQHF. In DNA, the CDR3 is TGTGCCAGCAGCTCACAGGGGCTCAGCAATCAGCCCCAGCATTTT. The whole variable domain, filled in from reference TRBV9 and TRBJ1-5, reads DSGVTQTPKHLITATGQRVTLRCSPRSGDLSVYWYQQSLDQGLQFLIQYYNGEERAKGNILERFSAQQFPDLHSELNLSSLELGDSALYFCASSSQGLSNQPQHFGDGTRLSIL.